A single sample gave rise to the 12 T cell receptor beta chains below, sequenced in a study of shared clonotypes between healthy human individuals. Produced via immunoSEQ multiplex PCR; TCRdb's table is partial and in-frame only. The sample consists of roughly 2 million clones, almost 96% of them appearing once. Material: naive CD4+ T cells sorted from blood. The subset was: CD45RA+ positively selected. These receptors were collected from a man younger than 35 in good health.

The CDR3 DNA is TGTGCCAGCAGCTCCCGGGACCGAGGGGACTATGGCTACACCTTC. Encoded protein: CASSSRDRGDYGYTF. The chain couples TRBV7-3 to TRBJ1-2; D is possibly TRBD1 (5 bases). This CDR3 has 15 residues. The ends were cut back, 4 bases at V and 3 bases at J, with 15 bases in the middle. The germline CDR1 and CDR2 sequences are SGHTA and FQGTGA.

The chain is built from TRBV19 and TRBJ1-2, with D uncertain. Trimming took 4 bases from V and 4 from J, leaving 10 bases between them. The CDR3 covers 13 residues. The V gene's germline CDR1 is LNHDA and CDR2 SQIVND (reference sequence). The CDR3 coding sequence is TGTGCCAGTAGTACACAACAGAGCTATGGCTACACCTTC. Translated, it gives CASSTQQSYGYTF.

CDR3 in DNA: TGTGCCAGCAGTTACAATCCTGGGGGCTATGGCTACACCTTC. It codes for CASSYNPGGYGYTF. The V and J genes are TRBV6-5 and TRBJ1-2; D perhaps matches TRBD1 (5 bases). V was cut by 2 bases and J by 4 bases, with 11 bases left in between. The CDR3 has 14 amino acids. Germline CDR1 MNHEY, CDR2 SVGAGI.

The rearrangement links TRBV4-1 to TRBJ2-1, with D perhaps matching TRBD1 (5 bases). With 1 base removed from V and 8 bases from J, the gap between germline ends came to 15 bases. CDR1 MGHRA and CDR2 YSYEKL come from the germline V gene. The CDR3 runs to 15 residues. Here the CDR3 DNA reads TGCGCCAGCAGCCAAGCCGTGGGGCCGAGTTATGAGCAGTTCTTC. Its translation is CASSQAVGPSYEQFF.

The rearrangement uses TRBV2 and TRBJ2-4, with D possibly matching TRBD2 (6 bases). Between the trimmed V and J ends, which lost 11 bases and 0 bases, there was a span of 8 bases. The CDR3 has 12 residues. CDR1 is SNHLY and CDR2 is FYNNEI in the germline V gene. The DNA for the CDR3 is TGTGCCGTGGGAGGAGCCAAAAACATTCAGTACTTC. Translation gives CAVGGAKNIQYF.

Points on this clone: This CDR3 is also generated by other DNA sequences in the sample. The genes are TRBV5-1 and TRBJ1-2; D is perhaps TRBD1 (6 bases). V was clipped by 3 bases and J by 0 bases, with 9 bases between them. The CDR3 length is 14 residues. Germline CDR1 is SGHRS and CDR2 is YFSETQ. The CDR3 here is CASSSGQSNYGYTF. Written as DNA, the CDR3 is TGCGCCAGCAGCTCCGGACAGTCTAACTATGGCTACACCTTC.

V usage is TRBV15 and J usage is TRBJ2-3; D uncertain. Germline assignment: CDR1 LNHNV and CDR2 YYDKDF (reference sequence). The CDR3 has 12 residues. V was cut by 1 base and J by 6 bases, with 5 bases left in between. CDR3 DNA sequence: TGTGCCACCAGCAGAGCGGGCGATACGCAGTATTTT. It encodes CATSRAGDTQYF.

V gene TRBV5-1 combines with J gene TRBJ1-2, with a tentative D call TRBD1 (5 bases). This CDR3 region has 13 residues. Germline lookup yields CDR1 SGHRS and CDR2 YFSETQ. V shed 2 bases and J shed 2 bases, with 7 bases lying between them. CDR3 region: CASSFWGNYGYTF. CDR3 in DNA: TGCGCCAGCAGCTTTTGGGGGAACTATGGCTACACCTTC.

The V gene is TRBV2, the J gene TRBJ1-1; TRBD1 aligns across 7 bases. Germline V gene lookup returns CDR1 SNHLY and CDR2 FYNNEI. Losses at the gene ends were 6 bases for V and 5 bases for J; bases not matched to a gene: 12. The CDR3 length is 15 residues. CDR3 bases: TGTGCCAGCAGCCCCCAGGGGGGCGGAAGTACTGAAGCTTTCTTT. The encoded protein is CASSPQGGGSTEAFF.

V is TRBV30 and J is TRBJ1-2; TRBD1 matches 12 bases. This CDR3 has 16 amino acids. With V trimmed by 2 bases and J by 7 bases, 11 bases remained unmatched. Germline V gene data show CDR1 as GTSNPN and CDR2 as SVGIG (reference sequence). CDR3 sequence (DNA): TGTGCCTGGAGTCCTCCCTCGGGACAGGGGGCGCGTGGCTACACCTTC. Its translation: CAWSPPSGQGARGYTF.

Here the CDR3 reads CASSLEGQGALRQPQHF. As DNA, the CDR3 is TGTGCCAGCAGCTTGGAAGGGCAGGGGGCCCTCCGGCAGCCCCAGCATTTT. The chain recombines TRBV7-2 with TRBJ1-5, with 8 bases aligning to TRBD1. Germline CDR1 is SGHTA and CDR2 is FQGNSA. V shed 3 bases and J 7 bases; nucleotides not matched to a gene: 14. CDR3 size: 17 residues.

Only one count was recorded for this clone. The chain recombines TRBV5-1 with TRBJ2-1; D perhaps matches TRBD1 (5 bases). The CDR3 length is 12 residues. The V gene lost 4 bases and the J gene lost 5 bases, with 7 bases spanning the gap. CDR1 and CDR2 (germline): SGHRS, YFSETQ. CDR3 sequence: CASSIQDNEQFF. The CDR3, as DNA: TGCGCCAGCAGCATACAGGACAATGAGCAGTTCTTC. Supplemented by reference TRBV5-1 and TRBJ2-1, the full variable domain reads KAGVTQTPRYLIKTRGQQVTLSCSPISGHRSVSWYQQTPGQGLQFLFEYFSETQRNKGNFPGRFSGRQFSNSRSEMNVSTLELGDSALYLCASSIQDNEQFFGPGTRLTVL.